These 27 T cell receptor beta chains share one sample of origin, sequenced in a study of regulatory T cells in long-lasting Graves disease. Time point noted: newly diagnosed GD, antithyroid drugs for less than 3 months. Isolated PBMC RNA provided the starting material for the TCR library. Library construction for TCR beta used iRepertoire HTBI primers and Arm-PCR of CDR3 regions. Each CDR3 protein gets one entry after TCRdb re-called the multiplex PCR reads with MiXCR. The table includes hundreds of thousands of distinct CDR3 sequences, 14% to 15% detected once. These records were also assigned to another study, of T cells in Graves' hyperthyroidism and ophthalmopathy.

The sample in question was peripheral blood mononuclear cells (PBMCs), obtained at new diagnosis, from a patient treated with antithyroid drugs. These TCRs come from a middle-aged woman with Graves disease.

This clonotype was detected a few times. CDR3 coding DNA: TGCGCCAGCAGCCAGAGACGGGGGGCGACCTACGAGCAGTACTTC. It codes for CASSQRRGATYEQYF. V is TRBV4-1 and J is TRBJ2-7; D perhaps matches TRBD2 (7 bases). V was clipped by 3 bases and J by 2 bases, with 14 bases between them. The V gene's germline CDR1 is MGHRA and CDR2 YSYEKL. CDR3 length: 15 amino acids.

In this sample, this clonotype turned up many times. CDR3 residues: CASSPSGGIYEQYF. CDR3 DNA: TGTGCCAGCTCACCATCAGGTGGTATATACGAGCAGTACTTC. The rearrangement uses TRBV18 and TRBJ2-7; D unclear. The CDR3 totals 14 residues. Germline CDR1 KGHSH, CDR2 LQKENI. Between the trimmed V and J ends, which lost 2 bases and 4 bases, there was a span of 12 bases. Variable domain in full (rest from reference TRBV18 and TRBJ2-7): NAGVMQNPRHLVRRRGQEARLRCSPMKGHSHVYWYRQLPEEGLKFMVYLQKENIIDESGMPKERFSAEFPKEGPSILRIQQVVRGDSAAYFCASSPSGGIYEQYFGPGTRLTVT.

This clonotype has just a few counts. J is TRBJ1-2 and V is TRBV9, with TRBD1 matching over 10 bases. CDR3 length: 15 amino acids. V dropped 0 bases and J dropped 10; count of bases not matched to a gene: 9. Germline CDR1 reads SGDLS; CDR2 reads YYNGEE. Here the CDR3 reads CASSVVGTGAAFYTF. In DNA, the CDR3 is TGTGCCAGCAGCGTAGTCGGGACAGGGGCCGCCTTCTACACCTTC.

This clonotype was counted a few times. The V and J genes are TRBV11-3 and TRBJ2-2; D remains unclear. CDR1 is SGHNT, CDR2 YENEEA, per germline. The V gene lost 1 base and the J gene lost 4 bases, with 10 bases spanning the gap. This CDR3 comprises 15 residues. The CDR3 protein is CASSLGNSCTGELFF. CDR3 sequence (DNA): TGTGCCAGCAGCTTAGGCAACTCTTGCACCGGGGAGCTGTTTTTT.

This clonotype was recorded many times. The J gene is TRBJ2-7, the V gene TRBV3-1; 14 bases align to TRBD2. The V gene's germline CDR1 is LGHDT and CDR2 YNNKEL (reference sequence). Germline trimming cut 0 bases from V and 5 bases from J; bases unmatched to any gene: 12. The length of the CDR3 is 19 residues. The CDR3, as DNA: TGTGCCAGCAGCCAAGACCTCCCGACTAGCGGGAGGGCCGAGAACGAGCAGTACTTC. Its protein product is CASSQDLPTSGRAENEQYF.

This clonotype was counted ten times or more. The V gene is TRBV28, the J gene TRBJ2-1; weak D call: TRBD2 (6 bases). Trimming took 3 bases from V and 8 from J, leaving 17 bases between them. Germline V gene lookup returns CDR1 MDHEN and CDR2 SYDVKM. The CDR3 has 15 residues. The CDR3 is CASSFGGRIGDEQFF. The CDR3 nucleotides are TGTGCCAGCAGTTTCGGTGGGAGGATCGGCGATGAGCAGTTCTTC.

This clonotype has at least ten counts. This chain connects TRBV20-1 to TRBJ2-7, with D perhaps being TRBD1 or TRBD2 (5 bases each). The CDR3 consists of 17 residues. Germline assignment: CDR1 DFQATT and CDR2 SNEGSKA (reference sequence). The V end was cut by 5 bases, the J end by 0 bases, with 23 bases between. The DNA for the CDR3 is TGCAGTGCTTACCCTCGCTCCGGGACGACCTTCTCCTACGAGCAGTACTTC. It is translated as CSAYPRSGTTFSYEQYF.

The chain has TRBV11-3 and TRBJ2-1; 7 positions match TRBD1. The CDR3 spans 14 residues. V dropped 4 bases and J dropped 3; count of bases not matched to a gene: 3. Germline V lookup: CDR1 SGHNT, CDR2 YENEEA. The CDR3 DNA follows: TGTGCCAGCAGCTCTTGGGACAGCTACAATGAGCAGTTCTTC. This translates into CASSSWDSYNEQFF.

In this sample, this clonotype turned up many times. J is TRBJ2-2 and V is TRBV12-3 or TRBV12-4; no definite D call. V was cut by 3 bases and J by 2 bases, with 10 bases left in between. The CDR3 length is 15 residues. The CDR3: CASSFESLNTGELFF. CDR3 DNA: TGTGCCAGCAGTTTTGAAAGTCTTAACACCGGGGAGCTGTTTTTT.

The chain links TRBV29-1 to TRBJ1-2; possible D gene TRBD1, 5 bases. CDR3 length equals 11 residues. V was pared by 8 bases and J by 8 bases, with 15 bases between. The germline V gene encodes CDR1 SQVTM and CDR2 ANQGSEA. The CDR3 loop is CSSFGREGYTF. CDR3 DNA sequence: TGCAGCTCGTTTGGCAGGGAAGGCTACACCTTC.

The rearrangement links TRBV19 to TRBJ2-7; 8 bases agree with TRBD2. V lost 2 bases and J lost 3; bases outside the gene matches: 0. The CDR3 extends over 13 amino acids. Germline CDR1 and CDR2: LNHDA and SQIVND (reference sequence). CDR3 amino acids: CASSILAGYEQYF. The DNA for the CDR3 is TGTGCCAGTAGTATACTAGCGGGCTACGAGCAGTACTTC.

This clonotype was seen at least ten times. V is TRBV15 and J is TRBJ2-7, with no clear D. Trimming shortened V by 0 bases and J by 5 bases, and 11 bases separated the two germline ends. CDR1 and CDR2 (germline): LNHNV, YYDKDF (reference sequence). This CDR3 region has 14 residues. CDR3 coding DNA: TGTGCCACCAGCAGAGATAAGGCGGACCACGAGCAGTACTTC. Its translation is CATSRDKADHEQYF.

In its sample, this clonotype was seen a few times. CDR3 protein: CASSPPFELAGGGETQYF. The CDR3 DNA sequence: TGTGCCAGCAGCCCACCCTTTGAGTTAGCGGGGGGTGGGGAGACCCAGTACTTC. The gene calls are TRBV2 and TRBJ2-5; 10 bases line up with TRBD2. This CDR3 has 18 amino acids. The J segment lost 5 bases and the V segment lost 6 bases, leaving 18 bases of the junction unmatched. Germline V lookup: CDR1 SNHLY, CDR2 FYNNEI.

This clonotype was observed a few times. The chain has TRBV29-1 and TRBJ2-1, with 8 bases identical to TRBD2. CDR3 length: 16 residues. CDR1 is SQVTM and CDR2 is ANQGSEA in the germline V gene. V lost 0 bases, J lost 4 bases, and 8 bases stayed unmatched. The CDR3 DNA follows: TGCAGCGTTGAAGAAGAGGGGACTAGTGAATACAATGAGCAGTTCTTC. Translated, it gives CSVEEEGTSEYNEQFF.

CDR3 sequence: CASSQGVESTYEQYF. In DNA, the CDR3 is TGTGCCAGCAGCCAGGGGGTGGAAAGTACCTACGAGCAGTACTTC. The chain recombines TRBV3-1 with TRBJ2-7; D assignment may be TRBD1 or TRBD2 (5 bases each). Germline loops: CDR1 LGHDT, CDR2 YNNKEL (reference sequence). V lost 3 bases to trimming and J lost 2 bases, with 14 bases between them. This CDR3 has 15 amino acids.

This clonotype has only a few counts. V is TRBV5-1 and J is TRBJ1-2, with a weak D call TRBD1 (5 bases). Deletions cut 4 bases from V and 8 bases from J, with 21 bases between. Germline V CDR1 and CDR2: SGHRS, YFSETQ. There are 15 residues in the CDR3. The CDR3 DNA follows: TGCGCCAGCAGCCCTAACGTGGGGACCCCTAAAGGCTACACCTTC. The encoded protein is CASSPNVGTPKGYTF.

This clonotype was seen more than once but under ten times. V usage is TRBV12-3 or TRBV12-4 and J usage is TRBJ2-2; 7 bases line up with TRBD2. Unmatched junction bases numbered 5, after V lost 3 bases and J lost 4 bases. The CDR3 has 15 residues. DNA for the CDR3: TGTGCCAGCAGTTTGGGACTATCTGGCACCGGGGAGCTGTTTTTT. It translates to CASSLGLSGTGELFF.

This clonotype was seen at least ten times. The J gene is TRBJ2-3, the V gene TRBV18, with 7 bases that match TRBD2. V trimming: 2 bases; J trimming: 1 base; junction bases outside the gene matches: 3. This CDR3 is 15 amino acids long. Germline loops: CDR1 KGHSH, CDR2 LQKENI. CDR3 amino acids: CASSPSTSGTDTQYF. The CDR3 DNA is TGTGCCAGCTCACCATCTACTAGCGGCACAGATACGCAGTATTTT.

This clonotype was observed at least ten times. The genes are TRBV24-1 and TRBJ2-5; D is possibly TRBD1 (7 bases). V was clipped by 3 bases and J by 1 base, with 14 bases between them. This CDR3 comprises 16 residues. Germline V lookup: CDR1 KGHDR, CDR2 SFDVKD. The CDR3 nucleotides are TGTGCCACCAGTGATCCCACCAGGGGGGCCCAAGAGACCCAGTACTTC. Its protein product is CATSDPTRGAQETQYF.

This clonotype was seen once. The CDR3: CASSRRVRAGMNEQFF. In DNA, the CDR3 is TGTGCCAGCAGCCGGAGGGTTCGGGCAGGGATGAATGAGCAGTTCTTC. The chain uses TRBV11-1 and TRBJ2-1; D possibly corresponds to TRBD2 (6 bases). Trimming removed 5 bases at V and 7 bases at J, with 21 bases between. Germline CDR1 and CDR2: SGHAT and FQDESV (reference sequence). CDR3 length: 16 residues.

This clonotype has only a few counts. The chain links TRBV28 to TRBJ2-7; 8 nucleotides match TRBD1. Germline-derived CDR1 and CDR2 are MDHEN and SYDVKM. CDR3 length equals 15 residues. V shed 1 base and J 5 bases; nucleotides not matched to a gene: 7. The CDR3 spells CASSLYRGQGHEQYF. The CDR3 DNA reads TGTGCCAGCAGTTTATATAGAGGACAGGGACACGAGCAGTACTTC.

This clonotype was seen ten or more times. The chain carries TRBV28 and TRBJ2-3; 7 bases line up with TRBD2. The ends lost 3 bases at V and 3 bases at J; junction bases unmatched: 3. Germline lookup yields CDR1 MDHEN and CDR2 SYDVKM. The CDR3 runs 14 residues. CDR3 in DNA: TGTGCCAGCAGTTTGGGGGGGAATACAGATACGCAGTATTTT. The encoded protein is CASSLGGNTDTQYF.

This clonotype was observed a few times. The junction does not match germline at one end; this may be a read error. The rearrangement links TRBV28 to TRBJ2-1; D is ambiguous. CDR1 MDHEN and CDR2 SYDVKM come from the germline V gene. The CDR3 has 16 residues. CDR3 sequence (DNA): TGTGCCAGCAGTTTATCTCCGTCAAGCTCCTACAATGGGCAGTTCTTC. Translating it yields CASSLSPSSSYNGQFF. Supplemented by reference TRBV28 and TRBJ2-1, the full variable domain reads DVKVTQSSRYLVKRTGEKVFLECVQDMDHENMFWYRQDPGLGLRLIYFSYDVKMKEKGDIPEGYSVSREKKERFSLILESASTNQTSMYLCASSLSPSSSYNGQFFGPGTRLTVL.

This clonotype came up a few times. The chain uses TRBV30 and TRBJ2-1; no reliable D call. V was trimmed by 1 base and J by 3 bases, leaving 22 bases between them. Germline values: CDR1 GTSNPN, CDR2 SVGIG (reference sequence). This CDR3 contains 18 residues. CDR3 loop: CAWSGLGWGEPYYNEQFF. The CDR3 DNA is TGTGCCTGGAGTGGCCTAGGGTGGGGTGAACCTTACTACAATGAGCAGTTCTTC.

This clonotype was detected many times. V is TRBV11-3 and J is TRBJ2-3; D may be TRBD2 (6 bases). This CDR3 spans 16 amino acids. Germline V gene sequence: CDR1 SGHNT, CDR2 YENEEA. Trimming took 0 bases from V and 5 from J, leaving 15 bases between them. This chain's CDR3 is CASSLDRAGYGDTQYF. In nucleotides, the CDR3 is TGTGCCAGCAGCTTAGATCGGGCGGGATACGGAGATACGCAGTATTTT.

Here the CDR3 reads CASSLTGQGAVNTEAFF. The DNA of the CDR3 is TGCGCCAGCAGCTTGACAGGACAGGGGGCCGTGAACACTGAAGCTTTCTTT. This chain connects TRBV5-1 to TRBJ1-1, with 11 bases lining up with TRBD1. This CDR3 has 17 residues. Germline V gene sequence: CDR1 SGHRS, CDR2 YFSETQ. Losses at the gene ends were 1 base for V and 0 bases for J; bases not matched to a gene: 5.

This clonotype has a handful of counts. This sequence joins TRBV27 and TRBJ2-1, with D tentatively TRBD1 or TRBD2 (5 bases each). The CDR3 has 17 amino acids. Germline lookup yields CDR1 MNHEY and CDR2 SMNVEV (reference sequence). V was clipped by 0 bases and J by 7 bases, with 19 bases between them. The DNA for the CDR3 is TGTGCCAGCAGTTTATCCCGTTGGGGGAGAGTCGGTAATGAGCAGTTCTTC. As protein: CASSLSRWGRVGNEQFF.